This T cell receptor (beta chain) was observed in a study of blood T cell repertoires in COVID-19 (dated by TCRdb to the early 2020s). The study in broad terms: Samples covering the acute and convalescent phases of COVID-19 were provided by collaborators in the United States, Italy and Spain. The prospective study material was composed of cDNA or gDNA derived from T cells, B-cell-depleted T cells, or PBMCs. Deeply sampled blood TCRbeta repertoires from subjects exposed to, actively infected with, or recovered from COVID-19 were included in the dataset. A freely available public database, intended as a resource for researchers studying the immune response to SARS-CoV-2, is where the repertoires were released. The samples were drawn from two sources: the first 160 participants of the ongoing ImmuneRACE study, and 1,000 to 1,500 subjects contributed by 6 global collaborators. Nearly every sample came with metadata listing a de-identified subject ID, COVID-19 status, age in years and sex. Where available, HLA class I and class II types were taken from metadata supplied by the sample provider and were not determined by assay-based typing.

Summary of the overall study and its limitations: Clinical and demographic metadata were provided uncurated, with the amount varying by source and participant.

The collaborating institutions used their own protocols to collect whole blood in K2EDTA tubes. For TCRbeta analysis, collaborators shipped samples in one of three forms: frozen whole blood, isolated PBMCs, or DNA extracted from either of those sample types. TCRbeta CDR3 regions were amplified from genomic DNA by means of the immunoSEQ Assay, a bias-controlled multiplex PCR. Regarding the original processing steps: The number of nucleated cells in each sample was estimated by amplification of reference gene primers within the assay. To quantify the absolute abundance of each unique TCRbeta CDR3 rearrangement, sequence reads were collapsed and filtered. For each sample, productive Simpson clonality was calculated as the square root of Simpson's diversity index across productive rearrangements. TCRdb provides this immuneACCESS table in a form limited to in-frame rearrangements. Some clones are lacking; in checked studies, under half of them reflect an unresolved V gene, and why the rest are absent is not known. Clone size and V and J calls were adopted from that table, with D and trimming inferred from the DNA. The sample table records some 55,000 clones; 70% to 90% of these occur just once. Together, the top ten hold 6.6% of the sample.

The germline V gene (reference sequence) yields SGHNT for CDR1 and YYREEE for CDR2. V is trimmed back by 1 base and J by 5 bases, and the junction contains 8 bases that no gene match accounts for. The CDR3, cysteine through phenylalanine, is 15 amino acids long. The entry retains the CDR3 DNA only, 45 bases that are in frame from base 1. With regard to this clone: This clone's antigen is unknown. The input lacks base qualities; no much larger clone sits a single base away.

The sequence joins TRBV5-4 to TRBJ2-5, with 7 central nucleotides matching TRBD1. The sequenced sample consisted of peripheral blood. The sequence came from a man aged 55 to 70 with acute or convalescent COVID-19. This receptor carries the CDR3 CASSLLQGKGETQYF. The DNA is as follows: TGTGCCAGCAGCTTGCTACAGGGGAAGGGGGAGACCCAGTACTTC.